This TCR beta chain is drawn from a study of blood T cell repertoires in COVID-19. Study at large: COVID-19 samples collected from the United States, Italy and Spain covered acute and convalescent phases. T cells, B-cell-depleted T cells, or PBMCs provided the cDNA or gDNA that served as material.

Germline CDR1 and CDR2: SGHRS and YFSETQ. This CDR3 contains 16 residues. V gave up 0 bases and J gave up 2 bases; unmatched junction bases: 5. Assay used: immunoSEQ multiplex PCR; TCRdb lists only in-frame clones, some missing. There are some 160,000 clones in the sample; 85% occur only once, and roughly 6.4% lies in the top ten. Study members were between about 18 and 95 years old and lived in about two dozen US regions. Categorization into cohorts depended on clinical history that participants reported. The material sequenced was PBMCs or T cells enriched from blood (not recorded which). The clonotype comes from a middle-aged woman who had recovered from COVID-19. The J gene is TRBJ1-1, the V gene TRBV5-1; the match to TRBD1 covers 9 bases. The CDR3 DNA reads TGCGCCAGCAGCTTGGCCACAGGGGGCGCAAACACTGAAGCTTTCTTT. Translation: CASSLATGGANTEAFF.